This TCR beta chain was identified during a study of brain T cells in children with intractable seizures. The study, taken as a whole, reports: Absence of clones before surgery may stem from lower sequencing depth. HCMV serostatus was not known, and viral specificity came from CDR3 similarity only.

About this clone itself: Its antigen is currently unknown.

Time point of the sample: blood from clinic visit 5 months post-surgery; TSC patient then seizure free. Surgery cases with the highest brain T cell transcript signatures were chosen for sequencing. Pre-surgery treatment included at least one anti-epileptic drug. Trimming cost V 4 bases and J 2 bases; bases outside gene matches: 15. Germline CDR1 and CDR2: SGDLS and YYNGEE. This CDR3 has 18 residues. Assay used: immunoSEQ multiplex PCR; TCRdb lists only in-frame clones, some missing. This table holds 300,000 to 400,000 clones, over 85% found once. The receptor was derived from a boy under two years old with tuberous sclerosis and intractable seizures. The source was peripheral blood, collected roughly 5 months after surgery. The chain links TRBV9 to TRBJ2-1; 7 nucleotides match TRBD2. Here the CDR3 reads CASSPRGSGNAPYNEQFF. The CDR3 DNA sequence: TGTGCCAGCAGCCCCCGGGGGAGCGGGAACGCCCCCTACAATGAGCAGTTCTTC.